The 9 T cell receptor beta chains given below trace back to one sample, sequenced in a study of OX40 agonist ivuxolimab in advanced cancers. Here immunoSEQ multiplex PCR was the method, and the copy in TCRdb shows in-frame clones only, minus some. This sample yields about 34,000 clones, of which roughly four fifths are seen a single time; about 20% belongs to the top ten. Material: CD4+ or CD8+ T cells sorted from blood, obtained in a trial of the OX40 agonist ivuxolimab. Receptors originate from an adult with an advanced solid tumor such as melanoma, head and neck, liver or kidney cancer.

This clone was seen just once. The chain is built from TRBV29-1 and TRBJ2-1; TRBD2 matches at 7 bases. From germline, CDR1 is SQVTM and CDR2 ANQGSEA. Losses at the gene ends were 4 bases for V and 6 bases for J; bases not matched to a gene: 6. The CDR3 has 13 amino acids. The CDR3 sequence is CSVGLAAPNEQFF. The CDR3 DNA reads as TGCAGCGTTGGGCTAGCGGCCCCCAATGAGCAGTTCTTC.

This sequence joins TRBV9 and TRBJ2-1, with D unclear. Looked up from germline, CDR1 is SGDLS and CDR2 is YYNGEE. V dropped 4 bases and J dropped 7 bases, with 12 bases sitting between them. This CDR3 comprises 13 residues. The CDR3 loop reads CASSTQLGNEQFF. In DNA, the CDR3 is TGTGCCAGCAGCACCCAGCTAGGTAATGAGCAGTTCTTC.

This clone came up a few times. The chain couples TRBV28 to TRBJ2-3, with D tentatively TRBD2 (6 bases). The length of the CDR3 is 15 residues. The germline V gene encodes CDR1 MDHEN and CDR2 SYDVKM. V was pared by 3 bases and J by 0 bases, with 10 bases between. The CDR3 loop reads CASSFDSGSTDTQYF. The CDR3 DNA sequence: TGTGCCAGCAGTTTTGATAGCGGTAGCACAGATACGCAGTATTTT.

CDR3 nucleotides: TGCGCCAGCAGCTTGGGTACAGACACCTACGAGCAGTACTTC. Translation gives CASSLGTDTYEQYF. This chain joins TRBV5-1 and TRBJ2-7; the D is unclear. Trimming removed 0 bases from V and 2 bases from J, with 9 bases in between. The CDR3 sequence is 14 residues long. Germline V gene lookup returns CDR1 SGHRS and CDR2 YFSETQ.

CDR3 region: CASSFGQGQLFSGNTIYF. As DNA, the CDR3 is TGCGCCAGCAGCTTTGGACAGGGCCAATTATTCTCTGGAAACACCATATATTTT. V gene TRBV5-1 combines with J gene TRBJ1-3; 8 bases fit TRBD1. The CDR3 covers 18 residues. CDR1 and CDR2 (germline): SGHRS, YFSETQ. The ends lost 2 bases at V and 0 bases at J; junction bases unmatched: 10.

There are a few counts of this clone. The chain joins TRBV19 to TRBJ2-1, with D possibly being TRBD2 (7 bases). The CDR3 contains 13 residues. With 7 bases removed from V and 4 bases from J, the gap between germline ends came to 11 bases. CDR1 is LNHDA, CDR2 SQIVND, per germline (reference sequence). The CDR3, as DNA: TGTGCCAGTAACGCGGGGGCGTACAATGAGCAGTTCTTC. Residues: CASNAGAYNEQFF. The whole variable domain, filled in from reference TRBV19 and TRBJ2-1, reads DGGITQSPKYLFRKEGQNVTLSCEQNLNHDAMYWYRQDPGQGLRLIYYSQIVNDFQKGDIAEGYSVSREKKESFPLTVTSAQKNPTAFYLCASNAGAYNEQFFGPGTRLTVL.

The V and J genes are TRBV13 and TRBJ2-5; D is perhaps TRBD1 (5 bases). Judging by the DNA end, TRBJ2-7 fits better; the J call may be wrong. Germline loops: CDR1 PRHDT, CDR2 FYEKMQ (reference sequence). This CDR3 is 11 amino acids long. The CDR3 loop is CASSSGYEQYF. The CDR3, as DNA: TGTGCCAGCAGCTCAGGGTACGAGCAGTACTTC.

The genes are TRBV6-5 and TRBJ1-2; possible D gene TRBD1, 6 bases. This CDR3 comprises 13 residues. The ends were cut back, 5 bases at V and 4 bases at J, with 11 bases in the middle. CDR1 is MNHEY and CDR2 is SVGAGI in the germline V gene. The CDR3 DNA follows: TGTGCCAGCAGTCTACAGGGTGGCTATGGCTACACCTTC. As protein: CASSLQGGYGYTF.

The CDR3 spells CASSQAYSFNEQFF. CDR3 bases: TGCGCCAGCAGCCAAGCCTACAGTTTCAATGAGCAGTTCTTC. The gene calls are TRBV4-1 and TRBJ2-1; D remains ambiguous. The ends were cut back, 1 base at V and 6 bases at J, with 10 bases in the middle. The CDR3 extends over 14 amino acids. Looked up from germline, CDR1 is MGHRA and CDR2 is YSYEKL.